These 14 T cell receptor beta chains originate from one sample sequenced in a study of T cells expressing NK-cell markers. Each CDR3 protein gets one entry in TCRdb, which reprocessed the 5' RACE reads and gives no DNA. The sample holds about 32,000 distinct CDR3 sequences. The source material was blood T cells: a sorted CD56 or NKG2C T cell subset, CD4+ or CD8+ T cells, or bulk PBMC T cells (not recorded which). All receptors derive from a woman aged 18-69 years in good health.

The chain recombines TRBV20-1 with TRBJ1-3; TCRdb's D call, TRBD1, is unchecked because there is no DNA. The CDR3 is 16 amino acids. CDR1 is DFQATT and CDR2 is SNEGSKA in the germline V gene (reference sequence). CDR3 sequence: CSARNLQGGARNTIYF.

CDR3 sequence reads: CASRRGHLNTEAFF. This chain connects TRBV27 to TRBJ1-1; with no DNA, the TCRdb D assignment of TRBD1 cannot be verified. The CDR3 has 14 residues. The V gene's germline CDR1 is MNHEY and CDR2 SMNVEV (reference sequence).

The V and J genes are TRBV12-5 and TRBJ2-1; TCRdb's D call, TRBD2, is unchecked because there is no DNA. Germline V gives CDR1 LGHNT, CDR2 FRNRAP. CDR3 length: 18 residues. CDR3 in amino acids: CASGPSRLAGIPYNEQFF.

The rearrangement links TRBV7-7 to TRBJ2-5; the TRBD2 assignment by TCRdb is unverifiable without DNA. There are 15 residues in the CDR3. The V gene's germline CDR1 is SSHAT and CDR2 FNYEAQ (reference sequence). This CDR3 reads CASSLVAGGPQTQYF.

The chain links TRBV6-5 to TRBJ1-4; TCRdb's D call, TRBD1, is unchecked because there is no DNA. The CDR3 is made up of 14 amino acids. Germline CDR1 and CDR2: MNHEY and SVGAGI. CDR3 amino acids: CASSYGGGSEKLFF.

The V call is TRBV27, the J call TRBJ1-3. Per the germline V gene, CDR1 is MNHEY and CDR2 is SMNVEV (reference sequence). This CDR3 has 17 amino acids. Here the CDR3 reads CASSLLGGVSSGNTIYF.

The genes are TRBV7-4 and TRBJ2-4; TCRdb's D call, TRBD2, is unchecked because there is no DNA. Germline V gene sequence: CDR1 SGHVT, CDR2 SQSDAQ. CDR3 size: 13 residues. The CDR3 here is CASRVGAKNIQYF.

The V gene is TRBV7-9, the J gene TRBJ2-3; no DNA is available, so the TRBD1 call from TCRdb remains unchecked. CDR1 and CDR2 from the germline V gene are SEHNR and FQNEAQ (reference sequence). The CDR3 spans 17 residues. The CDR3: CASSPIMPPAGGDTQYF.

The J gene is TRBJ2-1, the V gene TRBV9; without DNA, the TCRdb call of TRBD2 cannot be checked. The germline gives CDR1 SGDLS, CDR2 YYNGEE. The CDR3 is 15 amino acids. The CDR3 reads CASSPGGGVYNEQFF.

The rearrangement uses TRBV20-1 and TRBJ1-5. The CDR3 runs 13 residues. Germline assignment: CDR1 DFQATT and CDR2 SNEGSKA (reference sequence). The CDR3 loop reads CSANTEMYQPQHF.

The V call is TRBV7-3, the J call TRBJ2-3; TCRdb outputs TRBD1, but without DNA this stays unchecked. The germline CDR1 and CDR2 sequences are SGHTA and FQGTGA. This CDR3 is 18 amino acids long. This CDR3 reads CASSPGGTASAGTDTQYF.

The CDR3 loop is CASNLGTGYNEQFF. The chain carries TRBV5-1 and TRBJ2-1; with no DNA, the TCRdb D assignment of TRBD1 cannot be verified. The CDR3 covers 14 residues. Germline CDR1 and CDR2: SGHRS and YFSETQ.

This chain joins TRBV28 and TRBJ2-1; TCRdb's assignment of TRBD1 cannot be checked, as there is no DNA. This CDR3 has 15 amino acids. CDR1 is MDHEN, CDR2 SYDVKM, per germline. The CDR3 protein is CASRIKRGIGNEQFF. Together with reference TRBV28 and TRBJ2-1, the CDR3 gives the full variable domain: DVKVTQSSRYLVKRTGEKVFLECVQDMDHENMFWYRQDPGLGLRLIYFSYDVKMKEKGDIPEGYSVSREKKERFSLILESASTNQTSMYLCASRIKRGIGNEQFFGPGTRLTVL.

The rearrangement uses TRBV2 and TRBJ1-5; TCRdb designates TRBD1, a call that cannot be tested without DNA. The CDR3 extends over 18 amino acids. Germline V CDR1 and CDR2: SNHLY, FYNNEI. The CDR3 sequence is CASSEARLGQGASQPQHF.